The 10 T cell receptor beta chains below were found in one sample sequenced in a study of T cell changes during pregnancy in multiple sclerosis. Only in-frame clones appear in the TCRdb table, and some are missing; sequencing was by immunoSEQ multiplex PCR. The table shows some 52,000 clones, with approximately 92% occurring only once. The source was CD4+ T cells from peripheral blood mononuclear cells, collected before pregnancy. Every receptor here comes from a female donor with multiple sclerosis, enrolled in a pregnancy study.

This clone was observed once. V and J are TRBV19 and TRBJ1-1, with 9 bases lining up with TRBD1. Germline CDR1 is LNHDA and CDR2 is SQIVND (reference sequence). The CDR3 contains 14 residues. V shed 5 bases and J 3 bases; nucleotides not matched to a gene: 4. This chain's CDR3 is CASSVGQGYTEAFF. The DNA of the CDR3 is TGTGCCAGTAGTGTTGGACAGGGGTACACTGAAGCTTTCTTT.

This chain joins TRBV13 and TRBJ2-5, with 14 positions matching TRBD2. The CDR3 has 16 amino acids. The V gene's germline CDR1 is PRHDT and CDR2 FYEKMQ (reference sequence). Trimming took 3 bases from V and 1 from J; bases not matched to a gene: 1. The CDR3 DNA follows: TGTGCCAGCAGCTTGGGACTAGCGGGGGTCCAAGAGACCCAGTACTTC. Protein sequence: CASSLGLAGVQETQYF.

This clone appeared a single time. This chain joins TRBV28 and TRBJ2-3; 9 bases align to TRBD2. The CDR3 length is 15 residues. CDR1 and CDR2 (germline): MDHEN, SYDVKM. V trimming: 6 bases; J trimming: 4 bases; junction bases outside the gene matches: 8. The CDR3 DNA follows: TGTGCCAGCAGGGTTAGCGGGAGTCAGGCAGATACGCAGTATTTT. Amino acids: CASRVSGSQADTQYF.

This chain connects TRBV19 to TRBJ2-1; 13 nucleotides agree with TRBD2. The CDR3 loop spans 15 amino acids. J gave up 7 bases and V 4 bases, and 4 bases lay outside the gene matches. Germline-derived CDR1 and CDR2 are LNHDA and SQIVND (reference sequence). CDR3 protein: CASSTLAGGPNEQFF. Here the CDR3 DNA reads TGTGCCAGTAGTACACTAGCGGGAGGGCCTAATGAGCAGTTCTTC.

The V and J genes are TRBV4-3 and TRBJ2-7, with TRBD2 identical over 7 bases. This CDR3 contains 15 residues. Germline CDR1 and CDR2: LGHNA and YSLEER. J gave up 2 bases and V 1 base, and 5 bases lay outside the gene matches. Here the CDR3 DNA reads TGCGCCAGCAGCCAAGGGGAGCGGGAACCCTACGAGCAGTACTTC. It translates to CASSQGEREPYEQYF.

The chain couples TRBV4-1 to TRBJ2-3; 9 bases are shared with TRBD2. Losses at the gene ends were 1 base for V and 4 bases for J; bases not matched to a gene: 6. In germline, CDR1 is MGHRA, CDR2 YSYEKL. This CDR3 is built from 16 residues. The CDR3 coding sequence is TGCGCCAGCAGCCAAGGACCGACTAGCGGTTCAGATACGCAGTATTTT. It codes for CASSQGPTSGSDTQYF.

V usage is TRBV9 and J usage is TRBJ2-1; 7 positions match TRBD2. The CDR3 covers 15 residues. V was clipped by 1 base and J by 7 bases; unmatched bases: 8. Germline V CDR1 and CDR2: SGDLS, YYNGEE. This CDR3 is CASSVRTSRRNEQFF. The CDR3 DNA is TGTGCCAGCAGCGTACGGACTAGTCGGCGGAATGAGCAGTTCTTC.

This clone was picked up a small number of times. The chain is built from TRBV19 and TRBJ2-1, with D perhaps TRBD1 (6 bases). Trimming pared 7 bases from V and 8 bases from J, leaving 15 bases between. Germline assignment: CDR1 LNHDA and CDR2 SQIVND (reference sequence). The CDR3 covers 13 residues. Written as DNA, the CDR3 is TGTGCCAGTAAACCCCAGGGGCTCGATGAGCAGTTCTTC. Translation gives CASKPQGLDEQFF.

The chain employs TRBV27 and TRBJ1-2; 7 bases are a match to TRBD1. The CDR3 loop spans 13 amino acids. Trimming cost V 6 bases and J 7 bases; bases outside gene matches: 8. Germline V CDR1 and CDR2: MNHEY, SMNVEV (reference sequence). As DNA, the CDR3 is TGTGCCAGCAGGTATCCAGGGGGTAGTGGCTACACCTTC. It is translated as CASRYPGGSGYTF.

V and J are TRBV6-4 and TRBJ2-2; 8 nucleotides agree with TRBD2. V lost 2 bases and J lost 5; bases outside the gene matches: 16. CDR3 length: 19 amino acids. Looked up from germline, CDR1 is MRHNA and CDR2 is SNTAGT. The CDR3 DNA reads TGTGCCAGCAGTGACCGAGCGGGAGTCGGCCGGGGGGTTACCGGGGAGCTGTTTTTT. Protein product: CASSDRAGVGRGVTGELFF.